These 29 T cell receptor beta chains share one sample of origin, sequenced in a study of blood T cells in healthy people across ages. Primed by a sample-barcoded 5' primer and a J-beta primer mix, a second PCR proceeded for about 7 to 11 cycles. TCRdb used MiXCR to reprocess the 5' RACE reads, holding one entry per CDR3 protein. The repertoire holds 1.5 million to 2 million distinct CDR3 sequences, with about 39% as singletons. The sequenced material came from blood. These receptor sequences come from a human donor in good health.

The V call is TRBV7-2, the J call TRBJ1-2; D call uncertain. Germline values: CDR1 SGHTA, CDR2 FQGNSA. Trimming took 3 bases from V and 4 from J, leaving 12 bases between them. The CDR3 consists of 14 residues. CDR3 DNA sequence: TGTGCCAGCAGCTTCTCAGGATTAGCCTATGGCTACACCTTC. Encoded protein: CASSFSGLAYGYTF. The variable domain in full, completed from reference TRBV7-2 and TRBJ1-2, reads GAGVSQSPSNKVTEKGKDVELRCDPISGHTALYWYRQSLGQGLEFLIYFQGNSAPDKSGLPSDRFSAERTGGSVSTLTIQRTQQEDSAVYLCASSFSGLAYGYTFGSGTRLTVV.

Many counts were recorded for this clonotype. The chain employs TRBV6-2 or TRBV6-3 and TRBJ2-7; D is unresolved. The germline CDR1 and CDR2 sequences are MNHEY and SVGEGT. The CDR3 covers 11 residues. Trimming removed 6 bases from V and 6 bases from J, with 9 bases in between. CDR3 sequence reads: CASSFLSEQYF. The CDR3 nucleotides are TGTGCCAGCAGCTTCCTTAGCGAGCAGTACTTC.

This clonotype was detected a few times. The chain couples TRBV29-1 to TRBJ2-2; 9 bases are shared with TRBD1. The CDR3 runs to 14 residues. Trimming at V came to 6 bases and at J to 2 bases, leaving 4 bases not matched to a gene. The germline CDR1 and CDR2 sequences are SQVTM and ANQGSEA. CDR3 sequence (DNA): TGCAGCGTGGAGGACAGGGGAAACACCGGGGAGCTGTTTTTT. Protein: CSVEDRGNTGELFF.

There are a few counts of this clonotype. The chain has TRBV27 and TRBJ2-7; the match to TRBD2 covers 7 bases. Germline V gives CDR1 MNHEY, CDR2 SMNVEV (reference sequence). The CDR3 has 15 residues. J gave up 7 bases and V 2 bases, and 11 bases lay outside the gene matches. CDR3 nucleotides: TGTGCCAGCAGTTTAGCGGGGGTAGTTTACAATGAGCAGTACTTC. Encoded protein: CASSLAGVVYNEQYF.

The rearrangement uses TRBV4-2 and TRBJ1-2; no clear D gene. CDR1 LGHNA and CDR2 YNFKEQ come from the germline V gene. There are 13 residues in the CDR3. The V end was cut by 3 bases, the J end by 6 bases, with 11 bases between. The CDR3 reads CASSHTTDDGYTF. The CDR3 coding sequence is TGTGCCAGCAGCCACACCACAGACGATGGCTACACCTTC.

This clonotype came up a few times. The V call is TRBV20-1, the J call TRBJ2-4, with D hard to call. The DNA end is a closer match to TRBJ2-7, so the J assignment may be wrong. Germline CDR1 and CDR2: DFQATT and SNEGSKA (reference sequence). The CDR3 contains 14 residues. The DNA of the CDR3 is TGCAGTGCTCCCAAAGCACGGTCATCCTACGAGCAGTACTTC. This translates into CSAPKARSSYEQYF.

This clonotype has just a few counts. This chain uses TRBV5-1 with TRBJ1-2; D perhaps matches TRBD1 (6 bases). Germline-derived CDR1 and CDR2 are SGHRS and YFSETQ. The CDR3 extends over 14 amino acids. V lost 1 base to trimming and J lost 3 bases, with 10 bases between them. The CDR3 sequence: CASSLMEGDYGYTF. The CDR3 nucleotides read TGCGCCAGCAGCTTGATGGAGGGGGACTATGGCTACACCTTC.

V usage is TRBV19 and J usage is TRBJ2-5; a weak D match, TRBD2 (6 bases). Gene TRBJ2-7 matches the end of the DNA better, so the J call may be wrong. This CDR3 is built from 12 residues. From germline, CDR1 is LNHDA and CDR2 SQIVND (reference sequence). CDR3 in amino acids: CASHGGTYEQYF. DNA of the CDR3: TGTGCCAGTCACGGGGGAACCTACGAGCAGTACTTC.

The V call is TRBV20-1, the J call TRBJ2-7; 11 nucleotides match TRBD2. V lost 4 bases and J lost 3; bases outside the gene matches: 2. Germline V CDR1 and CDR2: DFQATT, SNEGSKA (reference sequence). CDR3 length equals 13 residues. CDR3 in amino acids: CSATSGGHYEQYF. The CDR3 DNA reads TGCAGTGCTACTAGCGGGGGGCACTACGAGCAGTACTTC.

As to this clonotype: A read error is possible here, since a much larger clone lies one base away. In nucleotides, the CDR3 is TGCGCCAGCAGCTCCTTCCAGGGATACAAGCAGTACTTC. It yields the protein CASSSFQGYKQYF. The chain employs TRBV5-1 and TRBJ2-7; a weak D match, TRBD1 (5 bases). Trimming took off 3 bases at V and 8 bases at J, with 15 bases between the two ends. Germline CDR1 is SGHRS and CDR2 is YFSETQ. The CDR3 is made up of 13 amino acids.

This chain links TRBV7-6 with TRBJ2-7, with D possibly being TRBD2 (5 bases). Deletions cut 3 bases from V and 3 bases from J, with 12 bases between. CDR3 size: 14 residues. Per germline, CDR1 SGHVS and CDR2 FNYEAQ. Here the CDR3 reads CASSFGRGIYEQYV. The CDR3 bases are TGTGCCAGCAGCTTCGGTCGAGGGATCTACGAGCAGTACGTC.

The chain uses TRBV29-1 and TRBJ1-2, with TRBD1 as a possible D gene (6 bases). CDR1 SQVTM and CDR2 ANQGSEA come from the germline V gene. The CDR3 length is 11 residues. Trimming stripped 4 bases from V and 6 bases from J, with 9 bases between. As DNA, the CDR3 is TGCAGCGTTGGGGGGCAGGATGGCTACACCTTC. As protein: CSVGGQDGYTF.

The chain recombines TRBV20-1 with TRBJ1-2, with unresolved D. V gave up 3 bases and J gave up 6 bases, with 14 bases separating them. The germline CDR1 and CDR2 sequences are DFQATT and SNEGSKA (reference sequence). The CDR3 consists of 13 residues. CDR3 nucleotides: TGCAGTGCTAGGCGGGCCCGGCTGCATGGCTACACCTTC. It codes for CSARRARLHGYTF.

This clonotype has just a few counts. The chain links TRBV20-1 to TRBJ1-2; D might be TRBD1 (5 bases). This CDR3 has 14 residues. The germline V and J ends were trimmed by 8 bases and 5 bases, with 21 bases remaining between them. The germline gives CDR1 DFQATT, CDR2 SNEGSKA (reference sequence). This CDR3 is CSTSLAGHGYGYTF. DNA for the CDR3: TGCAGTACCAGCTTGGCGGGGCATGGGTATGGCTACACCTTC.

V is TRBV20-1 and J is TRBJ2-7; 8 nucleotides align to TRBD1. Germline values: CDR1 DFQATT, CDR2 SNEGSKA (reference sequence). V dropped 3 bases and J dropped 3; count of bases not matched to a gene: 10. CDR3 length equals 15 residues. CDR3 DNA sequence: TGCAGTGCTAGGGTTAGTGACAGGGGAGGCTACGAGCAGTACTTC. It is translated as CSARVSDRGGYEQYF.

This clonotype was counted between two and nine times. CDR3 amino acids: CASSLEGTIVSYEQYF. In DNA, the CDR3 is TGTGCCAGCAGCTTAGAGGGGACTATAGTCTCCTACGAGCAGTACTTC. The V gene is TRBV7-8, the J gene TRBJ2-7, with 7 positions matching TRBD2. The CDR3 consists of 16 residues. From germline, CDR1 is SGHVS and CDR2 FQNEAQ. Unmatched junction bases numbered 6, after V lost 1 base and J lost 0 bases.

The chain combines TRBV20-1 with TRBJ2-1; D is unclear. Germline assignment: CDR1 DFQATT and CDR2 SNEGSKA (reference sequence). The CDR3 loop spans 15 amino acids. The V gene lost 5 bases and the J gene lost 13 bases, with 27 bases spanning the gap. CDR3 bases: TGCAGTGCTGATCAAAACAGACGCGACGCACTACTACAGTTCTTC. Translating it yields CSADQNRRDALLQFF.

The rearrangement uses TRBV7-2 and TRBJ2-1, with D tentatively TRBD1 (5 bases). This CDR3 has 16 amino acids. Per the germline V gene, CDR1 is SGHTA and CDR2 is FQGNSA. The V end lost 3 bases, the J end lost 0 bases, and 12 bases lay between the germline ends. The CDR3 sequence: CASSLGDSSSYNEQFF. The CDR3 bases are TGTGCCAGCAGCTTGGGTGACAGTAGCTCCTACAATGAGCAGTTCTTC. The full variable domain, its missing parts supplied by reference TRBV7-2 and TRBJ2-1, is GAGVSQSPSNKVTEKGKDVELRCDPISGHTALYWYRQSLGQGLEFLIYFQGNSAPDKSGLPSDRFSAERTGGSVSTLTIQRTQQEDSAVYLCASSLGDSSSYNEQFFGPGTRLTVL.

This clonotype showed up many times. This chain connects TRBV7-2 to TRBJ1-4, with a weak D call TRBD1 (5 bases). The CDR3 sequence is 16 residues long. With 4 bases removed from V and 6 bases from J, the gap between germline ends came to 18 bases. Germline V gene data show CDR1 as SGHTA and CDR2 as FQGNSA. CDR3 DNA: TGTGCCAGCAGCTATTGGGGGGAGATAGGCGATGAAAAACTGTTTTTT. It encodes CASSYWGEIGDEKLFF.

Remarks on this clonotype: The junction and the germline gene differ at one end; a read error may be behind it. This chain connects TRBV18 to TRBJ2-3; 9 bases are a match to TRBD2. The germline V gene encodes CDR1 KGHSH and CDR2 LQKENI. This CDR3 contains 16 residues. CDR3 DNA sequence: TGTGCCAGCTCACCAGGGCTAGCGGGGACATCAGATATGCAGTATTTT. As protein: CASSPGLAGTSDMQYF.

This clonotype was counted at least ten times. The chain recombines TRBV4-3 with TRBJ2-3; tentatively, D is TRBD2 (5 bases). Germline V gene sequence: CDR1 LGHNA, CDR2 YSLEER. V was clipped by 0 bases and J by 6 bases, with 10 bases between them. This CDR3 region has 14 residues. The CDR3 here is CASSQETMADTQYF. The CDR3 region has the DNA TGCGCCAGCAGCCAAGAGACTATGGCGGATACGCAGTATTTT.

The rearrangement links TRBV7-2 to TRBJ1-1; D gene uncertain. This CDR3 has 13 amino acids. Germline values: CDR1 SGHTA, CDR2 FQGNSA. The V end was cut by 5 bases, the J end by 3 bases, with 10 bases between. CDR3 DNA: TGTGCCAGCAGCATCCCGTTGGACACTGAAGCTTTCTTT. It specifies CASSIPLDTEAFF.

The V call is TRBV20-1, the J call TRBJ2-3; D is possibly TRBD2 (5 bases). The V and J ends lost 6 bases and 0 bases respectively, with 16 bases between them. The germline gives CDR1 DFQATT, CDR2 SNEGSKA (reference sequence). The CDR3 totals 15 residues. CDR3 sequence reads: CSARRPDFSTDTQYF. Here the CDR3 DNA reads TGCAGTGCGAGGAGGCCCGATTTTAGCACAGATACGCAGTATTTT.

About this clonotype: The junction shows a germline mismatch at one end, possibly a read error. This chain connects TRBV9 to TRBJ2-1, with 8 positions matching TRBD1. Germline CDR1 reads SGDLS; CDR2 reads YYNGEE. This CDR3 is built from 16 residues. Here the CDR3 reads CASGVGTGITYNEQFF. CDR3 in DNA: TGTGCCAGCGGCGTAGGGACAGGAATAACCTACAATGAGCAGTTCTTC.

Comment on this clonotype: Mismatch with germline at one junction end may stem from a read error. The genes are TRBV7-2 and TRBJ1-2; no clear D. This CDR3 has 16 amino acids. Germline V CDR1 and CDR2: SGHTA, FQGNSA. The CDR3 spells CASSPPPWLANYGYTF. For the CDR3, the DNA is TGTGCCAGCAGCCCGCCTCCGTGGTTAGCTAACTATGGTTACACCTTC.

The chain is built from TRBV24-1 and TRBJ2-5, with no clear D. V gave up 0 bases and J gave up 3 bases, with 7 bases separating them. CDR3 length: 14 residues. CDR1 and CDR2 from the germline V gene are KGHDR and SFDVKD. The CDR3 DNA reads TGTGCCACCAGTGATTTGACAGCCAAAGAGACCCAGTACTTC. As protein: CATSDLTAKETQYF.

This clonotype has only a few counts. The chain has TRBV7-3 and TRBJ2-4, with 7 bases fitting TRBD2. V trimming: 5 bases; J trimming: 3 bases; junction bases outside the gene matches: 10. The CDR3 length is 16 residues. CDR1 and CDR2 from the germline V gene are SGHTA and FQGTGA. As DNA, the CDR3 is TGTGCCAGCAGCCATGGGGGAGGGACGGGCAAAAACATTCAGTACTTC. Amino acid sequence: CASSHGGGTGKNIQYF.

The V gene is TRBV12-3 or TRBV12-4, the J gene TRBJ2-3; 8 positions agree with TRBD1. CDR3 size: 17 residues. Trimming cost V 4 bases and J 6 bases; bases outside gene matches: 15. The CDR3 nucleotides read TGTGCCAGCAGTTCCTCGACAGGGGAGGCATCCTGGGATACGCAGTATTTT. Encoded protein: CASSSSTGEASWDTQYF.

CDR3 loop: CASSIYDSDTQYF. The CDR3 region has the DNA TGTGCCAGCAGCATATATGACTCAGATACGCAGTATTTT. This rearrangement joins TRBV6-5 to TRBJ2-3; D remains ambiguous. CDR3 length equals 13 residues. V lost 6 bases and J lost 4, with 11 bases in between. Per germline, CDR1 MNHEY and CDR2 SVGAGI.